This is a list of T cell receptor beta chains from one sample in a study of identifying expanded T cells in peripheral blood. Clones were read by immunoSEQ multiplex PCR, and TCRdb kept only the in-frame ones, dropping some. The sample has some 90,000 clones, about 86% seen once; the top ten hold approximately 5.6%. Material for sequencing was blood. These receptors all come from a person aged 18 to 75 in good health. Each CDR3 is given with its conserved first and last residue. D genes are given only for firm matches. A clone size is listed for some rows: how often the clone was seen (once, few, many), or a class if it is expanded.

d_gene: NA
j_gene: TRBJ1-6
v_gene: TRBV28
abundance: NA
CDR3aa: CASSLSASRGTNSPLHF
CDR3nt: TGTGCCAGCAGTTTATCCGCCTCGCGGGGGACTAATTCACCCCTCCACTTT

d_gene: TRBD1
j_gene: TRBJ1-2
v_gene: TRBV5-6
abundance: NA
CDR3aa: CASSSTGGMYGYTF
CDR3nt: TGTGCCAGCAGCTCAACAGGGGGCATGTATGGCTACACCTTC

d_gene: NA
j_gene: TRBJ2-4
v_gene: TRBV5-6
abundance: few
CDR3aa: CASSLISSEKNIQYF
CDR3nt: TGTGCCAGCAGCTTGATCTCGTCCGAGAAAAACATTCAGTACTTC

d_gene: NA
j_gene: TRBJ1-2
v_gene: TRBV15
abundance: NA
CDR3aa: CATSRVPGADPDNYGYTF
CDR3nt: TGTGCCACCAGCAGAGTGCCAGGGGCAGACCCGGATAACTATGGCTACACCTTC

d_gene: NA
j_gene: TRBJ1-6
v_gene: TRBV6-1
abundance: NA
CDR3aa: CASSESPAARRSPLHF
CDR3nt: TGTGCCAGCAGTGAAAGCCCGGCGGCCCGGCGTTCACCCCTCCACTTT

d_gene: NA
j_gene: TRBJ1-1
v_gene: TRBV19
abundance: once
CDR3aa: CASSIQGMNTEAFF
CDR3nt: TGTGCCAGTAGTATCCAGGGAATGAACACTGAAGCTTTCTTT

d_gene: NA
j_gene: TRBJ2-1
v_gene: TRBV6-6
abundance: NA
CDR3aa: CASSPNGTPAAQFF
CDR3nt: TGTGCCAGCAGCCCTAACGGGACACCGGCGGCGCAGTTCTTC

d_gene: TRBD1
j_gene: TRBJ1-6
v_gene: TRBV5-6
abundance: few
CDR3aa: CASSTQGALSPLHF
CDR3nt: TGTGCCAGCAGCACACAGGGGGCGCTTTCACCCCTCCACTTT

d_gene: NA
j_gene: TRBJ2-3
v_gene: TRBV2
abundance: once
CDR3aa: CAGRSQNTDTQYF
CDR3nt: TGTGCCGGGAGGTCACAAAACACAGATACGCAGTATTTT

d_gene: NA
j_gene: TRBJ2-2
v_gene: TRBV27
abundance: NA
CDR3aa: CASSPWETGELFF
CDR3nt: TGTGCCAGCAGTCCCTGGGAGACCGGGGAGCTGTTTTTT

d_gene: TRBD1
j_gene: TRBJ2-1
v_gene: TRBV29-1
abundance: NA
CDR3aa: CSDQTGGNEQFF
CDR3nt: TGCAGCGACCAGACAGGGGGCAATGAGCAGTTCTTC

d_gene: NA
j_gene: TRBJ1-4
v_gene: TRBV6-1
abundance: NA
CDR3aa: CASKAGQPYNEKLFF
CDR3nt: TGTGCCAGCAAGGCAGGACAGCCCTATAATGAAAAACTGTTTTTT

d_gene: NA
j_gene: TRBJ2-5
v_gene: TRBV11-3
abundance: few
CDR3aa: CASSVGLVETQYF
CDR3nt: TGTGCCAGCAGCGTAGGGTTGGTGGAGACCCAGTACTTC

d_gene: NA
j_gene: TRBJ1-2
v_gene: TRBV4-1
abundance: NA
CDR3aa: CASSQALGGYGYTF
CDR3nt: TGCGCCAGCAGCCAAGCCTTAGGGGGCTATGGCTACACCTTC

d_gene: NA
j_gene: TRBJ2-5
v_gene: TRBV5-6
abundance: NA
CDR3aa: CASSQFTGGPQETQYF
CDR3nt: TGTGCCAGCAGCCAATTCACTGGGGGGCCCCAAGAGACCCAGTACTTC

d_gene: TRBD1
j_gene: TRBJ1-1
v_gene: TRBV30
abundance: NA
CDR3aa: CAWRGTGVTEAFF
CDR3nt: TGTGCCTGGAGGGGTACAGGGGTCACTGAAGCTTTCTTT

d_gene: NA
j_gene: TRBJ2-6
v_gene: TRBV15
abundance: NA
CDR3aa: CATSRYEGPGANVLTF
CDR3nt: TGTGCCACCAGCAGATATGAGGGTCCTGGGGCCAACGTCCTGACTTTC

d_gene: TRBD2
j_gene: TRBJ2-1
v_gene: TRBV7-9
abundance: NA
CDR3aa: CASSFSGREYNEQFF
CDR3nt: TGTGCCAGCAGCTTTTCGGGGCGGGAGTACAATGAGCAGTTCTTC

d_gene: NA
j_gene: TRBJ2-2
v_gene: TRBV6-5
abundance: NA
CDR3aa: CASSDGTLNTGELFF
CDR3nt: TGTGCCAGCAGCGACGGGACCCTGAACACCGGGGAGCTGTTTTTT